This TCR beta chain appears in the sequencing data of a study of T cell changes during pregnancy in multiple sclerosis (dated by TCRdb to the late 2010s). Context from the whole study: The study examined how the T cell repertoire changed over the course of pregnancy in women with multiple sclerosis.

Library prep was done by the immunoSEQ multiplex PCR assay. Entries here come from immuneACCESS through TCRdb and include only in-frame sequences with V and J called. Some clones fail to appear in such tables; in the studies checked, an unresolved V gene covers under half of the shortfall, and the cause of the remainder is unknown. The sample profile shows approximately 88,000 clones; almost 95% of them were found once. About 2.4% of the sample lies in the top ten. A remark on this clone: Its antigen has not been determined. Qualities for individual bases were not recorded, and no much larger clone is one base off.

Via the germline V gene, CDR1 is SGHAT and CDR2 FQNNGV. From cysteine to phenylalanine, the CDR3 is 14 amino acids long. CDR3 DNA only is kept here, 42 bases in frame from base 1. The V end loses 5 bases and the J end loses 4 bases, and a stretch of 15 bases separates them. Here the chain combines TRBV11-2 and TRBJ2-7; 6 matching bases give a weak D call of TRBD2. Sequencing was performed on peripheral blood, taken in the third trimester of pregnancy. The sequence was obtained from a female donor with multiple sclerosis, enrolled in a pregnancy study. This receptor carries the CDR3 CASSVGGVRYEQYF. The DNA is as follows: TGTGCCAGCAGCGTGGGGGGAGTTCGGTACGAGCAGTACTTC.